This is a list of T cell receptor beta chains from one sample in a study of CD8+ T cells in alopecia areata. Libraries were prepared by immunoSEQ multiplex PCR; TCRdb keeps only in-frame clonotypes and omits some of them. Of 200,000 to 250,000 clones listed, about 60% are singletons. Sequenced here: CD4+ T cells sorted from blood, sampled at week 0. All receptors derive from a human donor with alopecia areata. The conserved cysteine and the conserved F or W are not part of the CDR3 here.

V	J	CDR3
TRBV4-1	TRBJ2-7	ASSQLTPGTNSYEQY
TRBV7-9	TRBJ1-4	ASSSRTGGNEKLF
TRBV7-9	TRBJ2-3	ASSSSPDWRDTQY
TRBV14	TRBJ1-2	ASSLDNGYGYT
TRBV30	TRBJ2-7	AWSSPIRDKTYEQY
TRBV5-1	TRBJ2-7	ASSSGDSYEQY
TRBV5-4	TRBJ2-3	ASSSTQGGDTQY
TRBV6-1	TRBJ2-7	ASSFGIVTYEQY
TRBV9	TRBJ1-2	ASSVGAEKA
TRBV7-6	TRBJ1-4	ASSPGNFNEKLF
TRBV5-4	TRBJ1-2	ASSDQGLGGYT
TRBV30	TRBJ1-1	ATGAGHMNTEAF
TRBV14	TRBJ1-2	ASSQVGKEPLYGYT
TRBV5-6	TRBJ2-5	ASSSRVLAGGTYQETQY
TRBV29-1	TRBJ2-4	SVEGSIGIQY
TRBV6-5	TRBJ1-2	ASSYHPGTGNYGYT
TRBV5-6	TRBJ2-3	ASSLGTSGGPSHDTQY
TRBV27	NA	ASSLTYRGSYEQY
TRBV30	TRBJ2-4	AWSTGGLAKNIQY